The following is a TCR beta chain sequence with its context. Its antigen is unknown. The method was immunoSEQ multiplex PCR; TCRdb's version includes in-frame clones alone and lacks a portion of them. The table lists tens of thousands of clones, 80% of them singletons. This sample was included in a study of T cell responses to AZD1222 COVID-19 vaccine. Study results and limitations: Clonal diversity may have been underestimated in mostly white British donors. Two AZD1222 administrations were followed by greater Spike-specific TCR breadth and depth.

V lost 5 bases to trimming and J lost 8 bases; unmatched junction nucleotides: 15. The germline V gene encodes CDR1 MDHEN and CDR2 SYDVKM. The length of the CDR3 is 17 residues. This rearrangement joins TRBV28 to TRBJ2-2, with 9 positions matching TRBD1. The sequence came from an adult in good health. Source: peripheral blood, taken on day 0 of AZD1222 vaccination. CDR3 nucleotide sequence: TGTGCCAGCAGTCCGCCACAGGGGGCGAGGGGTTCAGGGGAGCTGTTTTTT. It yields the protein CASSPPQGARGSGELFF.